This TCR beta chain was identified during a study of graft-versus-host responses after intestinal transplantation. Libraries were prepared by immunoSEQ multiplex PCR; TCRdb keeps only in-frame clonotypes and omits some of them. The sample carries 130,000 or so clones, roughly 92% recorded once. Germline CDR1 SNHLY, CDR2 FYNNEI. Trimming stripped 5 bases from V and 4 bases from J, with 9 bases between. The CDR3 is made up of 14 amino acids. Comments on this clone: Its antigen is not known.

This receptor was taken from a human donor who received an intestinal transplant. Specimen: unstimulated CD4+ T cells sorted from spleen or lymph node cells, collected before intestinal transplant. J is TRBJ2-6 and V is TRBV2, with no clear D. CDR3 bases: TGTGCCAGCAGTACCAACATGGGGGCCAACGTCCTGACTTTC. As protein: CASSTNMGANVLTF.